In its sample, the clone carrying this T cell receptor (beta chain) is medium-sized. These data originate in a study of spatial heterogeneity in lung cancer. V lost 1 base to trimming and J lost 4 bases, with 10 bases between them. CDR3 length equals 13 residues. CDR1 and CDR2 from the germline V gene are SQVTM and ANQGSEA. Indicated time point: sample taken at primary tumor resection. No cell sorting; template was whole RNA from tumor, lung tissue or PBMC. MiXCR, run by TCRdb on the 5' RACE reads, gives a single entry per CDR3 protein. The data show roughly 4,000 distinct CDR3 sequences, with about 9% seen just once and 6.9% held by the top ten.

The receptor comes from a female donor with early-stage non-small cell lung cancer. The rearrangement links TRBV29-1 to TRBJ1-2; possible D gene TRBD1, 5 bases. This specimen consisted of normal lung tissue next to the tumor, obtained at surgery. CDR3 sequence reads: CSVEGGGPYGYTF. CDR3 nucleotides: TGCAGCGTTGAAGGGGGGGGTCCCTATGGCTACACCTTC.